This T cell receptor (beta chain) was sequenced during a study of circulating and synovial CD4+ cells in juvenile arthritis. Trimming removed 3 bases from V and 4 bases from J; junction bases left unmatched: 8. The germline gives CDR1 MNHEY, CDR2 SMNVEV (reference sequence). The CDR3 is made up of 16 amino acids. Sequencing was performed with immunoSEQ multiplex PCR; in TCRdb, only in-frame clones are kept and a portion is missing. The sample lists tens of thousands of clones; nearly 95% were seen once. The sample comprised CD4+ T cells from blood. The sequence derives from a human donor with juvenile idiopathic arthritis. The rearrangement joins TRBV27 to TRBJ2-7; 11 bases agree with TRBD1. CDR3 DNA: TGTGCCAGCAGTTTCCGCCCGGGACAGGGGGTTTACGAGCAGTACTTC. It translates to CASSFRPGQGVYEQYF.